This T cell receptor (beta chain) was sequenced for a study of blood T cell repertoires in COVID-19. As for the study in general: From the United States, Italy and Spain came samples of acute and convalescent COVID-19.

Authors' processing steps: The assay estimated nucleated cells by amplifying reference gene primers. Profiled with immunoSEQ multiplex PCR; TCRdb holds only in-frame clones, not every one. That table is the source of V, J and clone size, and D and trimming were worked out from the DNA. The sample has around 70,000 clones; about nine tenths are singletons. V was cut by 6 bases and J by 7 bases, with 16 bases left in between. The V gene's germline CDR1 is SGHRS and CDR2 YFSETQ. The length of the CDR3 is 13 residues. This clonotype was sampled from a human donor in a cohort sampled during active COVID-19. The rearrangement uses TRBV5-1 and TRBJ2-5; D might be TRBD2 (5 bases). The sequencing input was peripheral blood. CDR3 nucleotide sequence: TGCGCCAGCACCTCCGTTATCGAGGGGACCCAGTACTTC. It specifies CASTSVIEGTQYF.